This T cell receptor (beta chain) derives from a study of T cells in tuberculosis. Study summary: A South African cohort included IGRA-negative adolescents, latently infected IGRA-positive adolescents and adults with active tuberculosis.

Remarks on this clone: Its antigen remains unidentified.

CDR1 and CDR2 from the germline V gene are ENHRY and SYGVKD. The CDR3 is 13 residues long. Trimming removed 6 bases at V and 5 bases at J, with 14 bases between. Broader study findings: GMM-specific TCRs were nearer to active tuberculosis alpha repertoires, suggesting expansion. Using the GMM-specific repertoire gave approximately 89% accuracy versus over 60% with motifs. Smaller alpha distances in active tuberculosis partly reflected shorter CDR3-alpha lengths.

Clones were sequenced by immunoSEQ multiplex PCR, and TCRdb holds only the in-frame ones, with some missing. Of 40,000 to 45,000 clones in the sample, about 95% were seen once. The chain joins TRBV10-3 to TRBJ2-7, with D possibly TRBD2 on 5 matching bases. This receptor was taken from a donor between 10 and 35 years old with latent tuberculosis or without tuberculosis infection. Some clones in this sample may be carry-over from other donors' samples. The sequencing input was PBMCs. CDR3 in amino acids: CAIRPAVLDEQYF. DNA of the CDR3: TGTGCCATCAGGCCAGCGGTTTTGGACGAGCAGTACTTC.